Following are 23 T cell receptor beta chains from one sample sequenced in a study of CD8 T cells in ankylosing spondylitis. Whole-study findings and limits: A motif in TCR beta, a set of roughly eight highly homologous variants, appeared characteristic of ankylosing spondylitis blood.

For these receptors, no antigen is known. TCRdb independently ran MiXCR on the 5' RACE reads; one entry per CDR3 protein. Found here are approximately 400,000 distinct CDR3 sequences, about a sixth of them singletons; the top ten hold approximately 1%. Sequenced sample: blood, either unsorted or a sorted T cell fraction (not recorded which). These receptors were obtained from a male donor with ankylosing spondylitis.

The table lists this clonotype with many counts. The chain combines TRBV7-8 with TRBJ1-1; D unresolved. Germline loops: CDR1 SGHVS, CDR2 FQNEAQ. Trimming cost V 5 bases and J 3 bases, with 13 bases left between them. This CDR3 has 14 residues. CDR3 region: CASSLDETYTEAFF. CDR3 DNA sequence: TGTGCCAGCAGCCTGGATGAAACGTACACTGAAGCTTTCTTT.

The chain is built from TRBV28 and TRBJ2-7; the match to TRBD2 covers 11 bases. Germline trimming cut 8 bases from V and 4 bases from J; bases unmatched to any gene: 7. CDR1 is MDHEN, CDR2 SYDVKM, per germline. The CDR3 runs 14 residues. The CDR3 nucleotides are TGTGCCAGCGGCCAACTAGCGGGAGAATACGAGCAGTACTTC. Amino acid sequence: CASGQLAGEYEQYF.

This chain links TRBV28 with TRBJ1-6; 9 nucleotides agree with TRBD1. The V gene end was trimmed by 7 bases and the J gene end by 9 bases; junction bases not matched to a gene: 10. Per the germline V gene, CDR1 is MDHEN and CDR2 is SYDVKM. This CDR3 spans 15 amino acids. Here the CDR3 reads CASKQSQGASSPLHF. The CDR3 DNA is TGTGCCAGCAAACAATCACAGGGGGCCAGTTCACCCCTCCACTTT.

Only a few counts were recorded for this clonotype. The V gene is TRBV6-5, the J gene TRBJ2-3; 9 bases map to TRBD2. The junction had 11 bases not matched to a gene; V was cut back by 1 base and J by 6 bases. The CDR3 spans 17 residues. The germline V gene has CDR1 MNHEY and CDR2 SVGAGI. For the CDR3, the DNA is TGTGCCAGCAGTTACTTTGGGCTAGCGGGGAGTTTGGATACGCAGTATTTT. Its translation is CASSYFGLAGSLDTQYF.

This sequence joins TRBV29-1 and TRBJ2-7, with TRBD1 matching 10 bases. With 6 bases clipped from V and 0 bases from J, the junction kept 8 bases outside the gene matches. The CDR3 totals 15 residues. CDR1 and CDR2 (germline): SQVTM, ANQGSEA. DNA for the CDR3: TGCAGCGTGACTAATGACAGGGGGCTCTCCTACGAGCAGTACTTC. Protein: CSVTNDRGLSYEQYF.

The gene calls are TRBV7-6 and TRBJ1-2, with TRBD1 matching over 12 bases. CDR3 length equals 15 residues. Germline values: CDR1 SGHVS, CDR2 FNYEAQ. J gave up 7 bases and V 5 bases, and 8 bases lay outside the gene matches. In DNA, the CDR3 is TGTGCCAGCAGCGGACGGGACAGGGGGCTGGGTGGCTACACCTTC. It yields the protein CASSGRDRGLGGYTF.

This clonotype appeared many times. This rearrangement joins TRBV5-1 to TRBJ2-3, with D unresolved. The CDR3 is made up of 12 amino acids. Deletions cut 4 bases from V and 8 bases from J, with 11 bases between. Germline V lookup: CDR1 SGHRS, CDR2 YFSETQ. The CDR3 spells CASSPSPGTQYF. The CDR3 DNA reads TGCGCCAGCAGCCCCTCCCCGGGTACGCAGTATTTT.

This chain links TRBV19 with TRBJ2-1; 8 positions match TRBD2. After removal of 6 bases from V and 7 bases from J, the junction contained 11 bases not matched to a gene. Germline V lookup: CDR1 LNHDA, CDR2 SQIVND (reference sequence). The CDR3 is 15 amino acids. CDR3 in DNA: TGTGCCAGTAGCCTCGGGGGGGGCACCAGGAATGAGCAGTTCTTC. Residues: CASSLGGGTRNEQFF. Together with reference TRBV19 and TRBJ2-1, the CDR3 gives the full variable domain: DGGITQSPKYLFRKEGQNVTLSCEQNLNHDAMYWYRQDPGQGLRLIYYSQIVNDFQKGDIAEGYSVSREKKESFPLTVTSAQKNPTAFYLCASSLGGGTRNEQFFGPGTRLTVL.

The CDR3 region has the DNA TGCAGTGTGAGAGGCTACGAGCAGTACTTC. Protein sequence: CSVRGYEQYF. V gene TRBV20-1 combines with J gene TRBJ2-7; D is unresolved. The ends were cut back, 7 bases at V and 3 bases at J, with 7 bases in the middle. Germline CDR1 and CDR2: DFQATT and SNEGSKA (reference sequence). The CDR3 consists of 10 residues.

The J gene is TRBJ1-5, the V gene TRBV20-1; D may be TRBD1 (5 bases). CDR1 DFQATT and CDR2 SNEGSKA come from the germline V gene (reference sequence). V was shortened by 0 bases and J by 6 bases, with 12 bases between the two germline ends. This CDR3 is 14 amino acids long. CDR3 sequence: CSARDFQGLQPQHF. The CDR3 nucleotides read TGCAGTGCTAGAGATTTTCAGGGACTTCAGCCCCAGCATTTT.

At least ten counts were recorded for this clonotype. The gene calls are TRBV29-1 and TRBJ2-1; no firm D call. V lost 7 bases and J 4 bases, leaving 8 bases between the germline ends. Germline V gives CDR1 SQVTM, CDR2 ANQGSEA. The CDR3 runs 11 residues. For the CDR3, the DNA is TGCAGCGCTGACCAGTACAATGAGCAGTTCTTC. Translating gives CSADQYNEQFF.

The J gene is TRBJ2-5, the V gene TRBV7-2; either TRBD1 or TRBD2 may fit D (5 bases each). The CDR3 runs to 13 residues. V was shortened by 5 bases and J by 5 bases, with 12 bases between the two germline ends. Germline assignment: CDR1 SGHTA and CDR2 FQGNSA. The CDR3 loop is CASSRDPSETQYF. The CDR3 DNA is TGTGCCAGCAGCCGGGACCCTTCTGAGACCCAGTACTTC.

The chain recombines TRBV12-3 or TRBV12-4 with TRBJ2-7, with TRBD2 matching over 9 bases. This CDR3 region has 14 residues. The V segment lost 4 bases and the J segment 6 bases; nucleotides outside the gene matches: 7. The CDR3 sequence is CASSYSGRSGEQYF. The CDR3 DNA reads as TGTGCCAGCAGTTATAGCGGGAGAAGTGGCGAGCAGTACTTC.

The CDR3 loop reads CSVQSGDYKNIQYF. The DNA for the CDR3 is TGCAGCGTTCAAAGCGGAGACTACAAAAACATTCAGTACTTC. The rearrangement joins TRBV29-1 to TRBJ2-4; D may be TRBD2 (5 bases). CDR1 is SQVTM, CDR2 ANQGSEA, per germline. CDR3 length: 14 amino acids. V lost 5 bases to trimming and J lost 3 bases, with 14 bases between them. The whole variable domain, filled in from reference TRBV29-1 and TRBJ2-4, reads SAVISQKPSRDICQRGTSLTIQCQVDSQVTMMFWYRQQPGQSLTLIATANQGSEATYESGFVIDKFPISRPNLTFSTLTVSNMSPEDSSIYLCSVQSGDYKNIQYFGAGTRLSVL.

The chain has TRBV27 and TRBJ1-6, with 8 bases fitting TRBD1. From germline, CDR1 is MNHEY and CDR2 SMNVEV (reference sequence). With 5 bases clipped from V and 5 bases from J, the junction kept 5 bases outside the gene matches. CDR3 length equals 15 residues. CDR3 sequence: CASSPLDRDNSPLHF. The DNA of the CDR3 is TGTGCCAGCAGTCCATTGGACAGGGATAATTCACCCCTCCACTTT.

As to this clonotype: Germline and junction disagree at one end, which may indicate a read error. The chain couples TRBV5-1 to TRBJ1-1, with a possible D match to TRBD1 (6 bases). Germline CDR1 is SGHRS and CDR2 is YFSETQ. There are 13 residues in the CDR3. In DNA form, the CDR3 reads TGTGCCAGCAGGAGACAGGAGAACACTGAAGCTTTCTTT. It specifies CASRRQENTEAFF.

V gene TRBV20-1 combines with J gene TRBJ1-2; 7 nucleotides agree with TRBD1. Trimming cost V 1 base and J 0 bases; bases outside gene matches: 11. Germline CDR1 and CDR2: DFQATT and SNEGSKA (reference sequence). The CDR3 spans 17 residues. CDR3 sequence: CSARGNIGTASNYGYTF. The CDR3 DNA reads TGCAGTGCTAGAGGAAACATTGGGACAGCCTCTAACTATGGCTACACCTTC.

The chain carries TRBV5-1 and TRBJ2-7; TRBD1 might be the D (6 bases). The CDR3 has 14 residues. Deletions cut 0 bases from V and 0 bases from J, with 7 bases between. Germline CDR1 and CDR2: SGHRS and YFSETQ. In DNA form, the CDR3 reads TGCGCCAGCAGCTTGGGGGACATCTCCTACGAGCAGTACTTC. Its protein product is CASSLGDISYEQYF.

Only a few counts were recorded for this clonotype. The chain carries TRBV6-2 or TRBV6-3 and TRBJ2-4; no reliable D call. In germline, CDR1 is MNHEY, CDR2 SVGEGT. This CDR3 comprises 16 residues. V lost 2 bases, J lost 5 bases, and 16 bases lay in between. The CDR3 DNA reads TGTGCCAGCAGTTACCCCCCTAGTCTCTCCGAAAACATTCAGTACTTC. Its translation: CASSYPPSLSENIQYF.

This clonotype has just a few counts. The CDR3 coding sequence is TGTGCCAGCAGCTTAAGGGGGGCAGAGAGGGTTGGCACTGAAGCTTTCTTT. Its protein product is CASSLRGAERVGTEAFF. This chain connects TRBV7-6 to TRBJ1-1; perhaps TRBD1 as D (6 bases). The CDR3 sequence is 17 residues long. The V end lost 2 bases, the J end lost 4 bases, and 20 bases lay between the germline ends. The germline V gene has CDR1 SGHVS and CDR2 FNYEAQ.

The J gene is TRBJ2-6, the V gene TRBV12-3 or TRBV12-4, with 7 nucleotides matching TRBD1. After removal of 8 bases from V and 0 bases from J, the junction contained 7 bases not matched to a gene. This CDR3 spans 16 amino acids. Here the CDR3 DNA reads TGTGCCAGCCGACGGGACAGCAACTCTGGGGCCAACGTCCTGACTTTC. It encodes CASRRDSNSGANVLTF.

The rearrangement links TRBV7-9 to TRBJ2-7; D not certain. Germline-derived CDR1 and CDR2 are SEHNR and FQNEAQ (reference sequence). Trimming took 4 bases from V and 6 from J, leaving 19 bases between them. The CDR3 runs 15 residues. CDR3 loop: CASSSTDTASREQYF. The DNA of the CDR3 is TGTGCCAGCAGCTCTACTGACACAGCCTCCCGCGAGCAGTACTTC. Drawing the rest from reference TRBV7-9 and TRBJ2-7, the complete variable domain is DTGVSQNPRHKITKRGQNVTFRCDPISEHNRLYWYRQTLGQGPEFLTYFQNEAQLEKSRLLSDRFSAERPKGSFSTLEIQRTEQGDSAMYLCASSSTDTASREQYFGPGTRLTVT.

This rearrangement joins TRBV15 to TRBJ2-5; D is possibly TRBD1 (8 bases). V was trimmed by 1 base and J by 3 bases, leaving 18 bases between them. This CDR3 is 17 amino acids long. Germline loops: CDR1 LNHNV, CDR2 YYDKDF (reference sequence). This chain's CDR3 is CATSRVTHRGGKETQYF. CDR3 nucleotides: TGTGCCACCAGCAGAGTAACCCACAGGGGGGGCAAAGAGACCCAGTACTTC.